Presented here are 29 T cell receptor beta chains from one specimen sequenced in a study of blood T cell repertoires in COVID-19 (dated by TCRdb to between 2020 and 2021). The library was made by the immunoSEQ multiplex PCR assay. This immuneACCESS table, as held by TCRdb, lists in-frame sequences with V and J called but not all clones. Of the missing ones, under half trace to an unresolved V gene in checked studies; the others have no known cause. The sample table lists some 190,000 clones, roughly 80% of them with a count of one. The ten top clones hold around an eighth of the sample. Sample: PBMCs or T cells enriched from blood (not recorded which). The receptor source for this set is a man in his 60s who had been exposed to COVID-19.

The V gene is TRBV28, the J gene TRBJ2-2; TRBD2 matches at 11 bases. Per the germline V gene, CDR1 is MDHEN and CDR2 is SYDVKM. J gave up 5 bases and V 5 bases, and 7 bases lay outside the gene matches. This CDR3 spans 16 amino acids. As DNA, the CDR3 is TGTGCCAGCAGTGTTAGCGGGAGGGCGACAACCGGGGAGCTGTTTTTT. This gives the protein CASSVSGRATTGELFF.

J is TRBJ1-4 and V is TRBV18; 12 nucleotides agree with TRBD1. The ends lost 3 bases at V and 7 bases at J; junction bases unmatched: 9. The CDR3 extends over 17 amino acids. CDR1 is KGHSH and CDR2 is LQKENI in the germline V gene. CDR3 region: CASSPLGQGAFSEKLFF. CDR3 in DNA: TGTGCCAGCTCACCGTTGGGACAGGGGGCTTTTTCTGAAAAACTGTTTTTT.

The V gene is TRBV19, the J gene TRBJ2-1; TRBD2 matches at 8 bases. V shed 0 bases, J shed 7 bases, and the junction held 5 bases outside the gene matches. The CDR3 has 15 residues. The germline V gene encodes CDR1 LNHDA and CDR2 SQIVND (reference sequence). CDR3 amino acids: CASSIDSGKGNEQFF. In DNA form, the CDR3 reads TGTGCCAGTAGTATAGATAGCGGGAAGGGGAATGAGCAGTTCTTC.

The rearrangement uses TRBV18 and TRBJ1-1; 8 positions agree with TRBD1. Germline assignment: CDR1 KGHSH and CDR2 LQKENI. The CDR3 is made up of 13 amino acids. The ends lost 4 bases at V and 7 bases at J; junction bases unmatched: 5. This CDR3 is CASSLDRGSEAFF. The DNA of the CDR3 is TGTGCCAGCTCACTCGACAGGGGTAGTGAAGCTTTCTTT.

The chain combines TRBV7-8 with TRBJ2-7; D might be TRBD1 (5 bases). Per the germline V gene, CDR1 is SGHVS and CDR2 is FQNEAQ. V gave up 1 base and J gave up 5 bases, with 15 bases separating them. The CDR3 consists of 15 residues. DNA for the CDR3: TGTGCCAGCAGCTTAGGCGCCAGGGTGGGAAACGAGCAGTACTTC. Amino acids: CASSLGARVGNEQYF.

The chain is built from TRBV2 and TRBJ1-5, with D possibly being TRBD1 (6 bases). With 9 bases removed from V and 4 bases from J, the gap between germline ends came to 19 bases. CDR3 length equals 15 residues. Germline loops: CDR1 SNHLY, CDR2 FYNNEI. The DNA of the CDR3 is TGTGCCAGTAGGCTCGGGGGGGCAAGGAATCAGCCCCAGCATTTT. Protein: CASRLGGARNQPQHF.

This chain's CDR3 is CASSSPTGDGSEQFF. CDR3 in DNA: TGTGCCAGCAGCTCCCCGACAGGGGACGGGAGTGAGCAGTTCTTC. The J gene is TRBJ2-1, the V gene TRBV11-2; 8 bases agree with TRBD1. The ends lost 4 bases at V and 9 bases at J; junction bases unmatched: 11. The CDR3 runs to 15 residues. The V gene's germline CDR1 is SGHAT and CDR2 FQNNGV. Full variable domain (outside the CDR3, taken from reference TRBV11-2 and TRBJ2-1): EAGVAQSPRYKIIEKRQSVAFWCNPISGHATLYWYQQILGQGPKLLIQFQNNGVVDDSQLPKDRFSAERLKGVDSTLKIQPAKLEDSAVYLCASSSPTGDGSEQFFGPGTRLTVL.

This chain joins TRBV30 and TRBJ2-1, with a possible D match to TRBD1 (5 bases). V lost 6 bases and J 8 bases, leaving 11 bases between the germline ends. The CDR3 runs to 11 residues. Germline lookup yields CDR1 GTSNPN and CDR2 SVGIG (reference sequence). The CDR3: CACSGQHEQFF. The CDR3 DNA reads as TGTGCCTGCTCAGGGCAGCATGAGCAGTTCTTC.

The chain links TRBV11-3 to TRBJ2-3, with TRBD2 matching 11 bases. The length of the CDR3 is 15 residues. V trimming: 5 bases; J trimming: 1 base; junction bases outside the gene matches: 2. CDR1 SGHNT and CDR2 YENEEA come from the germline V gene. In nucleotides, the CDR3 is TGTGCCAGCAGCCCGGGACTAGCGGGCACAGATACGCAGTATTTT. Encoded protein: CASSPGLAGTDTQYF.

This clone has only one observation. The chain is built from TRBV28 and TRBJ1-5; no definite D call. CDR1 is MDHEN and CDR2 is SYDVKM in the germline V gene. The CDR3 contains 14 residues. Between the trimmed V and J ends, which lost 3 bases and 4 bases, there was a span of 10 bases. The CDR3 loop reads CASSFAGSNQPQHF. CDR3 in DNA: TGTGCCAGCAGTTTTGCGGGTTCGAATCAGCCCCAGCATTTT.

This sequence joins TRBV19 and TRBJ1-5; TRBD1 matches 8 bases. The CDR3 is 17 amino acids. CDR1 is LNHDA and CDR2 is SQIVND in the germline V gene (reference sequence). Trimming took 3 bases from V and 4 from J; bases not matched to a gene: 11. CDR3 in amino acids: CASSMGFRDRLNQPQHF. The CDR3 coding sequence is TGTGCCAGTAGTATGGGGTTTCGGGACAGGTTGAATCAGCCCCAGCATTTT.

V and J are TRBV18 and TRBJ2-3; a weak D match, TRBD2 (6 bases). Germline V gene lookup returns CDR1 KGHSH and CDR2 LQKENI. With 3 bases removed from V and 0 bases from J, the gap between germline ends came to 10 bases. This CDR3 comprises 15 residues. The CDR3 nucleotides are TGTGCCAGCTCACCGGGACTGGCTAGCACAGATACGCAGTATTTT. Protein sequence: CASSPGLASTDTQYF.

The chain recombines TRBV3-1 (or the pseudogene TRBV3-2) with TRBJ1-3; the match to TRBD1 covers 9 bases. The CDR3 loop spans 16 amino acids. J gave up 2 bases and V 4 bases, and 6 bases lay outside the gene matches. Germline V CDR1 and CDR2: LGHDT, YNNKEL (reference sequence). The CDR3 nucleotides are TGTGCCAGCAGCCGGAGCCGGACAGGGGCTGGAAACACCATATATTTT. Translated, it gives CASSRSRTGAGNTIYF.

In this sample, this clone turned up once. The chain joins TRBV5-6 to TRBJ2-2; 7 bases fit TRBD1. J was trimmed by 3 bases and V by 4 bases; bases with no gene match: 6. The CDR3 runs 15 residues. Per germline, CDR1 SGHDT and CDR2 YYEEEE. In nucleotides, the CDR3 is TGTGCCAGCAGCCTAGGGGGCGCTTACACCGGGGAGCTGTTTTTT. It codes for CASSLGGAYTGELFF.

DNA of the CDR3: TGTGCCAGCGAAAGGGTGGCGGGAGGGCCGGGGAATGAGCAGTTCTTC. This encodes CASERVAGGPGNEQFF. The chain is built from TRBV28 and TRBJ2-1; 9 positions agree with TRBD2. This CDR3 is built from 16 residues. Unmatched junction bases numbered 15, after V lost 8 bases and J lost 7 bases. Per the germline V gene, CDR1 is MDHEN and CDR2 is SYDVKM.

The V and J genes are TRBV12-3 or TRBV12-4 and TRBJ1-6; D not resolved. V lost 5 bases, J lost 8 bases, and 7 bases lay in between. The CDR3 spans 12 residues. This chain's CDR3 is CASSPQYSPLHF. The DNA of the CDR3 is TGTGCCAGCAGTCCCCAGTATTCACCCCTCCACTTT.

The chain combines TRBV5-6 with TRBJ1-2, with 7 bases that match TRBD1. Germline CDR1 SGHDT, CDR2 YYEEEE. The CDR3 consists of 13 residues. Losses at the gene ends were 4 bases for V and 4 bases for J; bases not matched to a gene: 4. DNA for the CDR3: TGTGCCAGCAGCGGTGACAGGGCCTATGGCTACACCTTC. Protein sequence: CASSGDRAYGYTF.

CDR3 amino acids: CATSWDRGGLNEKLFF. Here the CDR3 DNA reads TGTGCCACCAGCTGGGACAGGGGGGGCCTTAATGAAAAACTGTTTTTT. This chain connects TRBV15 to TRBJ1-4; TRBD1 matches at 11 bases. The germline V gene encodes CDR1 LNHNV and CDR2 YYDKDF (reference sequence). V shed 5 bases and J 4 bases; nucleotides not matched to a gene: 6. The CDR3 runs to 16 residues.

The genes are TRBV27 and TRBJ1-1, with 9 bases fitting TRBD1. V was clipped by 5 bases and J by 6 bases; unmatched bases: 4. Per the germline V gene, CDR1 is MNHEY and CDR2 is SMNVEV (reference sequence). There are 13 residues in the CDR3. The CDR3 region has the DNA TGTGCCAGCAGTACAGGGGGCTTCCCTGAAGCTTTCTTT. Translated, it gives CASSTGGFPEAFF.

The V and J genes are TRBV9 and TRBJ2-7; 9 positions agree with TRBD1. This CDR3 spans 14 amino acids. V was clipped by 7 bases and J by 2 bases; unmatched bases: 7. Germline V lookup: CDR1 SGDLS, CDR2 YYNGEE. The CDR3 DNA is TGTGCCAGCGATCCGGGACAGGGCCCCTACGAGCAGTACTTC. Translated, it gives CASDPGQGPYEQYF.

J is TRBJ2-1 and V is TRBV5-1, with 16 bases lining up with TRBD2. J gave up 7 bases and V 5 bases, and 6 bases lay outside the gene matches. This CDR3 spans 16 amino acids. Germline-derived CDR1 and CDR2 are SGHRS and YFSETQ. As DNA, the CDR3 is TGCGCCAGCAGTTCGGGACTAGCGGGAGGGCTGAATGAGCAGTTCTTC. Amino acid sequence: CASSSGLAGGLNEQFF.

V usage is TRBV19 and J usage is TRBJ2-1; 7 bases match TRBD2. Looked up from germline, CDR1 is LNHDA and CDR2 is SQIVND (reference sequence). After removal of 1 base from V and 4 bases from J, the junction contained 10 bases not matched to a gene. The length of the CDR3 is 17 residues. In nucleotides, the CDR3 is TGTGCCAGTAGTATAGGTTCCTTCGCGGGAGCTTACAATGAGCAGTTCTTC. It is translated as CASSIGSFAGAYNEQFF.

This clone was seen a single time. The chain employs TRBV11-3 and TRBJ2-1; 11 nucleotides match TRBD2. The V segment lost 3 bases and the J segment 7 bases; nucleotides outside the gene matches: 5. Germline V gene lookup returns CDR1 SGHNT and CDR2 YENEEA. The CDR3 contains 15 residues. The CDR3 DNA reads TGTGCCAGCAGCTTTATTAGCGGGAGGGGTAATGAGCAGTTCTTC. It is translated as CASSFISGRGNEQFF. Together with reference TRBV11-3 and TRBJ2-1, the CDR3 gives the full variable domain: EAGVVQSPRYKIIEKKQPVAFWCNPISGHNTLYWYLQNLGQGPELLIRYENEEAVDDSQLPKDRFSAERLKGVDSTLKIQPAELGDSAVYLCASSFISGRGNEQFFGPGTRLTVL.

The rearrangement uses TRBV5-1 and TRBJ2-1; 13 nucleotides agree with TRBD2. The CDR3 has 15 amino acids. Looked up from germline, CDR1 is SGHRS and CDR2 is YFSETQ. J was trimmed by 5 bases and V by 3 bases; bases with no gene match: 2. The CDR3 protein is CASSWGLAGNNEQFF. CDR3 sequence (DNA): TGCGCCAGCAGCTGGGGACTAGCGGGGAACAATGAGCAGTTCTTC.

The chain uses TRBV15 and TRBJ1-1; D call uncertain. Per germline, CDR1 LNHNV and CDR2 YYDKDF (reference sequence). The CDR3 extends over 17 amino acids. Trimming stripped 5 bases from V and 1 base from J, with 20 bases between. The CDR3 sequence is CATSSRPAAVTNTEAFF. In DNA form, the CDR3 reads TGTGCCACCAGCTCCAGGCCTGCCGCAGTGACGAACACTGAAGCTTTCTTT.

The genes are TRBV3-1 (or the pseudogene TRBV3-2) and TRBJ2-5, with 7 bases fitting TRBD2. V gave up 1 base and J gave up 3 bases; unmatched junction bases: 2. Germline V gene sequence: CDR1 LGHDT, CDR2 YNNKEL (reference sequence). The CDR3 sequence is 14 residues long. CDR3 sequence reads: CASSQGLAEETQYF. CDR3 nucleotides: TGTGCCAGCAGCCAAGGACTAGCCGAAGAGACCCAGTACTTC.

In this sample, this clone turned up once. The V and J genes are TRBV7-2 and TRBJ2-7, with TRBD2 matching over 7 bases. The CDR3 contains 14 residues. Germline V gene lookup returns CDR1 SGHTA and CDR2 FQGNSA. V was clipped by 3 bases and J by 2 bases; unmatched bases: 4. The CDR3 sequence: CASSFQAGPYEQYF. In DNA form, the CDR3 reads TGTGCCAGCAGCTTTCAAGCGGGACCCTACGAGCAGTACTTC.

The chain uses TRBV28 and TRBJ2-1, with 8 positions matching TRBD1. J lost 9 bases, V lost 5 bases, and 3 bases had no gene match. The V gene's germline CDR1 is MDHEN and CDR2 SYDVKM. The CDR3 runs to 12 residues. This CDR3 reads CASSVQGVEQFF. In DNA form, the CDR3 reads TGTGCCAGCAGTGTACAGGGGGTTGAGCAGTTCTTC.

This clone was recorded many times. This chain joins TRBV6-2 or TRBV6-3 and TRBJ2-1; TRBD2 matches 11 bases. The CDR3 extends over 17 amino acids. CDR1 is MNHEY, CDR2 SVGEGT, per germline. V lost 0 bases and J lost 5; bases outside the gene matches: 6. The CDR3 coding sequence is TGTGCCAGCAGTTACTCGGGCCTAGCGGGGGGACACAATGAGCAGTTCTTC. This sequence encodes CASSYSGLAGGHNEQFF.